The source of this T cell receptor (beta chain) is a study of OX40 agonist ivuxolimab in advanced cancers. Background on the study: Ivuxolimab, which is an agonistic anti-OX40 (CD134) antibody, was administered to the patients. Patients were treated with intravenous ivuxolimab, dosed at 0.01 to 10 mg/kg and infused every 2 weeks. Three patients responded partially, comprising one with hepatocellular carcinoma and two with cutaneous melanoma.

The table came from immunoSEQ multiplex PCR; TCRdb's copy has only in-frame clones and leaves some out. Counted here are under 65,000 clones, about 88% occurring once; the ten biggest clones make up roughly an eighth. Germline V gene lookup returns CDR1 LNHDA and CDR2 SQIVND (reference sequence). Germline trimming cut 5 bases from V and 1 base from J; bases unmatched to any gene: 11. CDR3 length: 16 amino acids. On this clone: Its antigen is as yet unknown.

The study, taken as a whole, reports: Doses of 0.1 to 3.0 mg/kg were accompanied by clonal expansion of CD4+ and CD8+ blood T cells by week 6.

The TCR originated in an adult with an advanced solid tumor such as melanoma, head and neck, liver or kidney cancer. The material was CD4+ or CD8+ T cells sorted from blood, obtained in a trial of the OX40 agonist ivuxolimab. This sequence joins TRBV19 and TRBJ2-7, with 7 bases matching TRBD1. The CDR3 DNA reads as TGTGCCAGTAGTGCCCCAGGGGCCAGGGGGTCCTACGAGCAGTACGTC. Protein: CASSAPGARGSYEQYV.